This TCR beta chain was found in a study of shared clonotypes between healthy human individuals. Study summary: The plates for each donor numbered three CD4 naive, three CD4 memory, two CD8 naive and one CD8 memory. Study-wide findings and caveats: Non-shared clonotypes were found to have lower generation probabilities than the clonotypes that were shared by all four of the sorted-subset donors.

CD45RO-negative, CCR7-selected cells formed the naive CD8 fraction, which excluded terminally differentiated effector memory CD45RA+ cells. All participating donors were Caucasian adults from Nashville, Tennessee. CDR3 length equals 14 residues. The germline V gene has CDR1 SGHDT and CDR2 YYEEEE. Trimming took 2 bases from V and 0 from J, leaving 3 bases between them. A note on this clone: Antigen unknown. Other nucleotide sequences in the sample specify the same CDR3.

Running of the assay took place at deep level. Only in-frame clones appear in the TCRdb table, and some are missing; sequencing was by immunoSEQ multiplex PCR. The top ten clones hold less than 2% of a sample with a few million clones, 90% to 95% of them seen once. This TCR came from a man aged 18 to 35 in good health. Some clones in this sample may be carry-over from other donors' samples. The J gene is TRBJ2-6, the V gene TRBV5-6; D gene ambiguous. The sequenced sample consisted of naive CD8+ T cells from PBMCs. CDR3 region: CASSLVSGANVLTF. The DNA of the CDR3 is TGTGCCAGCAGCTTAGTCTCTGGGGCCAACGTCCTGACTTTC.